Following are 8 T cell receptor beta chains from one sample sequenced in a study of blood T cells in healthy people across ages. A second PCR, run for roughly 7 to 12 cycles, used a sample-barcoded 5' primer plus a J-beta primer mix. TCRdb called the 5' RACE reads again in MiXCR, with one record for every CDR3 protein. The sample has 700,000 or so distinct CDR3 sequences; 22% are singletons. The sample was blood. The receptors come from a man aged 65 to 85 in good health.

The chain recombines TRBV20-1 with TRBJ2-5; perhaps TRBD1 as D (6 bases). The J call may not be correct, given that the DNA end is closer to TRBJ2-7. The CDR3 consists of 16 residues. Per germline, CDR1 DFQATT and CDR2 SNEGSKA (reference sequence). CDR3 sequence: CSAPEGVRVALYEQYF. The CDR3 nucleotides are TGCAGTGCTCCCGAGGGGGTCAGGGTTGCCCTTTACGAGCAGTACTTC.

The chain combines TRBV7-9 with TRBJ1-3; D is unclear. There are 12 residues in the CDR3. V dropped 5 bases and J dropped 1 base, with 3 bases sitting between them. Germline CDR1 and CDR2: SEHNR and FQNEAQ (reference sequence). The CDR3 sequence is CASSVSGNTIYF. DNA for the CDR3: TGTGCCAGCAGCGTATCTGGAAACACCATATATTTT.

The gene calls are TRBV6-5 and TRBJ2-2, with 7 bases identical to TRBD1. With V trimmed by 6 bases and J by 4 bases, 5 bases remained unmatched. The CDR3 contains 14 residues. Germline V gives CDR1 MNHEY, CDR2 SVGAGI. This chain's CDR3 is CASSPWDSTGELFF. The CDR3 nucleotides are TGTGCCAGCAGCCCCTGGGACAGCACCGGGGAGCTGTTTTTT.

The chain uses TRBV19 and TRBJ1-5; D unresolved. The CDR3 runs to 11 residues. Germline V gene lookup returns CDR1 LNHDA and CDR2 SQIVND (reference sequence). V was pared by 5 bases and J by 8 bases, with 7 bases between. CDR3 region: CASSSKEPQHF. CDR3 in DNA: TGTGCCAGTAGTTCCAAGGAGCCCCAGCATTTT. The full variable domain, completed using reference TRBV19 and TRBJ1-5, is DGGITQSPKYLFRKEGQNVTLSCEQNLNHDAMYWYRQDPGQGLRLIYYSQIVNDFQKGDIAEGYSVSREKKESFPLTVTSAQKNPTAFYLCASSSKEPQHFGDGTRLSIL.

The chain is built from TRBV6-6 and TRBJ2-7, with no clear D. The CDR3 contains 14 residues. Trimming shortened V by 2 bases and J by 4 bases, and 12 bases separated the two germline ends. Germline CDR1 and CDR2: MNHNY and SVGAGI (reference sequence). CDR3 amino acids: CASSYGTVKYEQYF. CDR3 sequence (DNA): TGTGCCAGCAGTTACGGAACGGTAAAGTACGAGCAGTACTTC.

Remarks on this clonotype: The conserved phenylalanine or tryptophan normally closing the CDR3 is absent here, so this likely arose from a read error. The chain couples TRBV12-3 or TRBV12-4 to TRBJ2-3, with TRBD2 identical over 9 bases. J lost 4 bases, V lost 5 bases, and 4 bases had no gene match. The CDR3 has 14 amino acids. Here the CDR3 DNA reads TGTGCCAGCAGTGATAGCGGGAGAGCAGATACGCAGTATCTT. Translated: CASSDSGRADTQYL.

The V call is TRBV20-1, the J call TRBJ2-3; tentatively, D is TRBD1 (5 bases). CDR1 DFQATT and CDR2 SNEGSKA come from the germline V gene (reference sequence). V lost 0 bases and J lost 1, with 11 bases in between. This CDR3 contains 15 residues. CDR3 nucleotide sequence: TGCAGTGCTAGAGATTGGGGCACGCGCACAGATACGCAGTATTTT. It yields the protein CSARDWGTRTDTQYF.

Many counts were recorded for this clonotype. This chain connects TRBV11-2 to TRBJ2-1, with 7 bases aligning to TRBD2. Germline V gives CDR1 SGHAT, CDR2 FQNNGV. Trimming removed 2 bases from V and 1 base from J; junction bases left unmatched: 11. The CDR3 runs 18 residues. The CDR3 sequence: CASSLRLAVRESYNEQFF. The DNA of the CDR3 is TGTGCCAGCAGCTTACGGCTAGCGGTTAGGGAGTCCTACAATGAGCAGTTCTTC.